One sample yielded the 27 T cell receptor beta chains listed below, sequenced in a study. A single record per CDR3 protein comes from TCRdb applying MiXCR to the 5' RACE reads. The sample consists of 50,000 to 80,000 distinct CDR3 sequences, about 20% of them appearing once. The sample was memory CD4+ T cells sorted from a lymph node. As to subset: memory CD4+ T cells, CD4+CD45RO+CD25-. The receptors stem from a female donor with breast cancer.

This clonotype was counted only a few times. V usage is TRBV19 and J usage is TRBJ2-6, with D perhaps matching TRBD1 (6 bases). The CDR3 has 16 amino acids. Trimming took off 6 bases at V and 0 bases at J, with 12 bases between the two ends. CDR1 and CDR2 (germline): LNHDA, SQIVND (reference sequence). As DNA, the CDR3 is TGTGCCAGTAGATTAGACAGGAACTCTGGGGCCAACGTCCTGACTTTC. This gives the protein CASRLDRNSGANVLTF. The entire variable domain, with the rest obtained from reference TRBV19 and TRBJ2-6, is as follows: DGGITQSPKYLFRKEGQNVTLSCEQNLNHDAMYWYRQDPGQGLRLIYYSQIVNDFQKGDIAEGYSVSREKKESFPLTVTSAQKNPTAFYLCASRLDRNSGANVLTFGAGSRLTVL.

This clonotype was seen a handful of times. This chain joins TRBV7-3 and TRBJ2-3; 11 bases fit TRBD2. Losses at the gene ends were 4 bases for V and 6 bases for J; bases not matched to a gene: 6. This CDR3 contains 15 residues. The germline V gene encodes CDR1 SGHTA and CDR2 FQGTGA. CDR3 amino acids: CASSSASGRLDTQYF. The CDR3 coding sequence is TGTGCCAGCAGCTCCGCTAGCGGGAGGTTGGATACGCAGTATTTT.

CDR3 coding DNA: TGTGCCAGCAGGCTAGGGGGGTATCAGATGAACACTGAAGCTTTCTTT. It codes for CASRLGGYQMNTEAFF. V and J are TRBV7-2 and TRBJ1-1; D is perhaps TRBD1 (6 bases). The CDR3 has 16 amino acids. V was shortened by 6 bases and J by 0 bases, with 17 bases between the two germline ends. CDR1 SGHTA and CDR2 FQGNSA come from the germline V gene.

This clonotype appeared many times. This CDR3 is CSVKDSNQPQHF. For the CDR3, the DNA is TGCAGTGTGAAAGATAGCAATCAGCCCCAGCATTTT. This chain uses TRBV20-1 with TRBJ1-5; no firm D call. Trimming took 7 bases from V and 0 from J, leaving 7 bases between them. This CDR3 has 12 amino acids. Germline V gene data show CDR1 as DFQATT and CDR2 as SNEGSKA (reference sequence).

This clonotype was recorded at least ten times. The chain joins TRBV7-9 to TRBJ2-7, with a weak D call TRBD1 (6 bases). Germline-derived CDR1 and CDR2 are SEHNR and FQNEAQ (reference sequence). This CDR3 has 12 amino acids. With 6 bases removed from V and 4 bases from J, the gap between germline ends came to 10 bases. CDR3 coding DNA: TGTGCCAGCAGTACAGGGTTGTACGAGCAGTACTTC. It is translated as CASSTGLYEQYF. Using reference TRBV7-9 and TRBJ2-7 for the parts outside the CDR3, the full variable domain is DTGVSQNPRHKITKRGQNVTFRCDPISEHNRLYWYRQTLGQGPEFLTYFQNEAQLEKSRLLSDRFSAERPKGSFSTLEIQRTEQGDSAMYLCASSTGLYEQYFGPGTRLTVT.

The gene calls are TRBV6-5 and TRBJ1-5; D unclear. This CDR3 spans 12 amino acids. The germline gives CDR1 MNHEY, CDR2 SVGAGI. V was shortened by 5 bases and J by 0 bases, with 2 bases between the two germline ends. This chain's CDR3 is CASSNSNQPQHF. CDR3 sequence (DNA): TGTGCCAGCAGTAATAGCAATCAGCCCCAGCATTTT.

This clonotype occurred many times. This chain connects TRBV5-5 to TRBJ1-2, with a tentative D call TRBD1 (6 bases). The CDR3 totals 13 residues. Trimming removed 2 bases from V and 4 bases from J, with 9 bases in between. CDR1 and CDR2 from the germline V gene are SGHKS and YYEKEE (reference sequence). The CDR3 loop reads CASSFAQGYGYTF. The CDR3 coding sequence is TGTGCCAGCAGCTTTGCACAGGGCTATGGCTACACCTTC.

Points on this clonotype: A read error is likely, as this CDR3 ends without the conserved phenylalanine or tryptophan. CDR3 region: CSVEDHRLGTASSGANVLTL. For the CDR3, the DNA is TGCAGCGTTGAAGACCACCGGCTCGGGACAGCCTCCTCTGGGGCCAACGTCCTGACTCTC. The chain employs TRBV29-1 and TRBJ2-6; 7 positions match TRBD1. The CDR3 runs to 20 residues. The trim removed 0 bases at V and 0 bases at J, leaving 14 bases unmatched. Germline loops: CDR1 SQVTM, CDR2 ANQGSEA.

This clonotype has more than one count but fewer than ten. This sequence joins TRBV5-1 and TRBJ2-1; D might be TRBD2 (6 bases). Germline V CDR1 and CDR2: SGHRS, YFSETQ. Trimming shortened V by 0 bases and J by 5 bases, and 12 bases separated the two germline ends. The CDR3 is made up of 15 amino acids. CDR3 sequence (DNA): TGCGCCAGCAGCTTGGGACTAGTGATGGACAATGAGCAGTTCTTC. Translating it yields CASSLGLVMDNEQFF.

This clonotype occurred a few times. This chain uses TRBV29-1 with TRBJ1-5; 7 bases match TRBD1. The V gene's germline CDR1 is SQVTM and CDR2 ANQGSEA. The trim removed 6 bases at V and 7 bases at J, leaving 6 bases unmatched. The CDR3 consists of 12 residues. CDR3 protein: CSVGGGGQPQHF. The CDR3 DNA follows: TGCAGCGTAGGGGGCGGCGGACAGCCCCAGCATTTT.

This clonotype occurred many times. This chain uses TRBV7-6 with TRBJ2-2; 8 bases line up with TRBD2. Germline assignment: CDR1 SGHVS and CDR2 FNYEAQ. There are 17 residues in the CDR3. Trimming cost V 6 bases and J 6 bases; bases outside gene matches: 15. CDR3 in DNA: TGTGCCAGCAGGCGTATAGCGAGTAGCGGGACCCCCGGGGAGCTGTTTTTT. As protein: CASRRIASSGTPGELFF.

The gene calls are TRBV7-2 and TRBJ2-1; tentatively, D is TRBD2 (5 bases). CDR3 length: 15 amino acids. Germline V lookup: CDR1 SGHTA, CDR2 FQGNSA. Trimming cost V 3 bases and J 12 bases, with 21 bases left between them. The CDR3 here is CASSFWIGIYKGQFF. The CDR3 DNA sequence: TGTGCCAGCAGCTTCTGGATCGGGATCTACAAGGGGCAGTTCTTC.

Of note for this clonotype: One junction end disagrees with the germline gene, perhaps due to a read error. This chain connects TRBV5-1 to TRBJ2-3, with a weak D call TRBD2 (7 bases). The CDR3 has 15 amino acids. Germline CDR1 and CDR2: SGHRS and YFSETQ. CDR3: CASETMGGLTDTRYF. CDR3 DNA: TGCGCCAGCGAAACTATGGGGGGGCTGACAGATACGCGGTATTTT.

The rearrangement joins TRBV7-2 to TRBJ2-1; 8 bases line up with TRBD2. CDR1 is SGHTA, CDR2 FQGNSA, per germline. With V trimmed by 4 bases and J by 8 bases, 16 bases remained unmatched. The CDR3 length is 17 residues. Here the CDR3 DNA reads TGTGCCAGCAGCTCCTCCTCCCCCAGCGGGAGTCGGGATGAGCAGTTCTTC. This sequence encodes CASSSSSPSGSRDEQFF.

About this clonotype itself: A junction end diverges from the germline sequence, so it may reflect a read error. The CDR3 loop is CASRDAGTSNTGEQFF. The CDR3 nucleotides read TGTGCCAGCAGGGACGCCGGGACTTCGAACACCGGGGAGCAGTTTTTT. This chain links TRBV7-2 with TRBJ2-2; TRBD2 might be the D (6 bases). The CDR3 contains 16 residues. CDR1 and CDR2 (germline): SGHTA, FQGNSA.

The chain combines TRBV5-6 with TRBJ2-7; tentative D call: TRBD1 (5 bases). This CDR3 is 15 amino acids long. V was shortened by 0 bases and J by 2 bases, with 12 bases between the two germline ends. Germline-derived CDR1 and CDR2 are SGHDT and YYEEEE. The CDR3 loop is CASSLVDRPTYEQYF. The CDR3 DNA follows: TGTGCCAGCAGCTTGGTTGACAGACCTACCTACGAGCAGTACTTC.

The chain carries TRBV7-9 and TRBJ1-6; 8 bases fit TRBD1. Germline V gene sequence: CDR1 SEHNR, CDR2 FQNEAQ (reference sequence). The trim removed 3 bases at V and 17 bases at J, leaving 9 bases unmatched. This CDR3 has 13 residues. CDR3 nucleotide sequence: TGTGCCAGCAGCTTCGACCGGGACAGGAACTTCCACTTT. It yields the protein CASSFDRDRNFHF.

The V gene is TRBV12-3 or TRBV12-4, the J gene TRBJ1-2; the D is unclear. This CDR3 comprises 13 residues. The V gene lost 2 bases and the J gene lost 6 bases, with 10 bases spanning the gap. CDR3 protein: CASSLTQRDGYTF. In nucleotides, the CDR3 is TGTGCCAGCAGTTTAACACAACGAGATGGCTACACCTTC.

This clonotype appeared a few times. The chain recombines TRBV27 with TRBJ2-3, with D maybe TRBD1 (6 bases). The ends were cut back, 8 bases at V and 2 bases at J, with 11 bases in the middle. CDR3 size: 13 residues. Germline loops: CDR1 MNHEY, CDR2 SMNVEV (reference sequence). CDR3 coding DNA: TGTGCCAGCGGGGGCGGTTACACAGATACGCAGTATTTT. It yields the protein CASGGGYTDTQYF.

CDR3 nucleotide sequence: TGCAGTGCTAGAGCCGAAACCCAAGAGACCCAGTACTTC. Translation gives CSARAETQETQYF. The chain has TRBV20-1 and TRBJ2-5; D is unresolved. Trimming took 1 base from V and 1 from J, leaving 7 bases between them. The germline V gene has CDR1 DFQATT and CDR2 SNEGSKA (reference sequence). This CDR3 is built from 13 residues.

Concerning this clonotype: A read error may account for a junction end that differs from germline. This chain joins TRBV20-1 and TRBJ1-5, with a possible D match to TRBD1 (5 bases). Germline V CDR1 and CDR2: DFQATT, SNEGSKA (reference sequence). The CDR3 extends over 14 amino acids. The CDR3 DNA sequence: TGCAGTGCTAGAGATGGGGGACGCAATCATCCCCAGCATTTT. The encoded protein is CSARDGGRNHPQHF.

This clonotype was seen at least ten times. CDR3 coding DNA: TGCAGTGCTAGAGATCCTGGCAGCTCCTACGAGCAGTACTTC. Protein sequence: CSARDPGSSYEQYF. The rearrangement uses TRBV20-1 and TRBJ2-7; no clear D gene. The V gene lost 0 bases and the J gene lost 0 bases, with 9 bases spanning the gap. The length of the CDR3 is 14 residues. Germline CDR1 is DFQATT and CDR2 is SNEGSKA (reference sequence).

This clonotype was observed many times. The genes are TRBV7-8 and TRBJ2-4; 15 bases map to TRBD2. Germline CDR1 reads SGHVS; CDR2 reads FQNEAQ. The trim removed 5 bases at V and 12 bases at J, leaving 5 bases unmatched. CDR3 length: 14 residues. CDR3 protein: CASSPGLAGGNQYF. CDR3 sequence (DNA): TGTGCCAGCAGCCCCGGACTAGCGGGAGGGAATCAGTACTTC.

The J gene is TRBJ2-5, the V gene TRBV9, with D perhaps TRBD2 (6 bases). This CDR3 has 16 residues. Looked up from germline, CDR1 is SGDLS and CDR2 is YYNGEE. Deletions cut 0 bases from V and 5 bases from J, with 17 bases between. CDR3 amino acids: CASSVAPSEGHETQYF. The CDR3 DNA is TGTGCCAGCAGCGTAGCTCCTAGCGAGGGGCACGAGACCCAGTACTTC.

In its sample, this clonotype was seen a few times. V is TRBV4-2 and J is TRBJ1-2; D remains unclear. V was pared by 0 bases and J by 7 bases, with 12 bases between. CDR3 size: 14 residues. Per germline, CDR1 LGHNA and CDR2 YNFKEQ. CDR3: CASSQDLRASGYTF. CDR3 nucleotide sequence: TGTGCCAGCAGCCAAGATTTAAGGGCATCTGGCTACACCTTC.

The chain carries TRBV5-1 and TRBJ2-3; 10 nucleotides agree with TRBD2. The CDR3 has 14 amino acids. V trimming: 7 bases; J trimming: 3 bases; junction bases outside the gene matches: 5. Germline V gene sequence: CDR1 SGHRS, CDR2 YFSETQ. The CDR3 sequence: CASLAGEVTDTQYF. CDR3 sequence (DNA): TGCGCCAGCCTAGCGGGAGAGGTTACAGATACGCAGTATTTT.

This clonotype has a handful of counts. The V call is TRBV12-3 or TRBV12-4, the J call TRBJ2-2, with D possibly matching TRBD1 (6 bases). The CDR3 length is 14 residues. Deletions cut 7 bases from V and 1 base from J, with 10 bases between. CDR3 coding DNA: TGTGCCAGCACCTGGGGGCAGAACACCGGGGAGCTGTTTTTT. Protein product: CASTWGQNTGELFF.